The 31 T cell receptor beta chains given below trace back to one sample, sequenced in a study of blood T cells in healthy people across ages. Alongside a J-beta primer mix, a sample-barcoded 5' primer served in a second PCR lasting about 7 to 11 cycles. MiXCR, run by TCRdb on the 5' RACE reads, gives a single entry per CDR3 protein. In the table there are roughly 1,700,000 distinct CDR3 sequences, 28% of which are singletons. Sequencing was performed on blood. The receptors were sampled from a woman aged 25 to 39 in good health.

This clonotype was detected a few times. This chain joins TRBV25-1 and TRBJ1-4; no clear D gene. This CDR3 has 11 amino acids. Looked up from germline, CDR1 is MGHDK and CDR2 is SYGVNS. The V end lost 4 bases, the J end lost 7 bases, and 4 bases lay between the germline ends. CDR3 loop: CASSVSEKLFF. The CDR3 nucleotides read TGTGCCAGCAGTGTCTCTGAAAAACTGTTTTTT.

The chain joins TRBV7-9 to TRBJ2-5; 10 nucleotides agree with TRBD2. TRBJ2-7 matches the DNA end more closely, so the J call is doubtful. Germline V gene lookup returns CDR1 SEHNR and CDR2 FQNEAQ (reference sequence). The CDR3 covers 14 residues. The CDR3, as DNA: TGTGCCAGCAGCTTAGAACTAGCGGGGCACGAGCAGTACTTC. Protein: CASSLELAGHEQYF.

The chain couples TRBV28 to TRBJ2-3; weak D call: TRBD1 (6 bases). V was trimmed by 5 bases and J by 3 bases, leaving 15 bases between them. Germline CDR1 reads MDHEN; CDR2 reads SYDVKM. The CDR3 spans 15 residues. The CDR3 nucleotides are TGTGCCAGCAGTGCCTCAGGGGTGAGGACAGATACGCAGTATTTT. Translating gives CASSASGVRTDTQYF. Looking up the rest from reference TRBV28 and TRBJ2-3 gives the full variable domain: DVKVTQSSRYLVKRTGEKVFLECVQDMDHENMFWYRQDPGLGLRLIYFSYDVKMKEKGDIPEGYSVSREKKERFSLILESASTNQTSMYLCASSASGVRTDTQYFGPGTRLTVL.

The chain's CDR3 is CSARGETEVNEQFF. The DNA of the CDR3 is TGCAGTGCTAGGGGGGAGACAGAGGTTAATGAGCAGTTCTTC. This chain connects TRBV20-1 to TRBJ2-1; D possibly matches TRBD1 or TRBD2 (5 bases each). The CDR3 consists of 14 residues. V lost 3 bases to trimming and J lost 7 bases, with 16 bases between them. Germline lookup yields CDR1 DFQATT and CDR2 SNEGSKA (reference sequence).

This chain uses TRBV5-1 with TRBJ2-1; the match to TRBD2 covers 12 bases. The CDR3 spans 15 residues. The V gene's germline CDR1 is SGHRS and CDR2 YFSETQ. The ends lost 7 bases at V and 6 bases at J; junction bases unmatched: 8. The CDR3 region has the DNA TGCGCCAGCGGACTACTAGCGGGAGGAAGCAATGAGCAGTTCTTC. Encoded protein: CASGLLAGGSNEQFF.

This rearrangement joins TRBV10-3 to TRBJ1-5; D might be TRBD1 (6 bases). The ends were cut back, 6 bases at V and 4 bases at J, with 19 bases in the middle. In germline, CDR1 is ENHRY, CDR2 SYGVKD. This CDR3 contains 16 residues. In DNA, the CDR3 is TGTGCCATCAGGTCAGAGAAGGGGGGGAAAAATCAGCCCCAGCATTTT. Protein product: CAIRSEKGGKNQPQHF.

This clonotype was observed at least ten times. The rearrangement uses TRBV7-6 and TRBJ1-6; D gene uncertain. Per the germline V gene, CDR1 is SGHVS and CDR2 is FNYEAQ. Trimming shortened V by 0 bases and J by 10 bases, and 10 bases separated the two germline ends. The CDR3 runs to 14 residues. The CDR3 nucleotides read TGTGCCAGCAGCTTAGCCGGGTACGACTCACCCCTCCACTTT. Protein product: CASSLAGYDSPLHF.

The chain has TRBV6-6 and TRBJ2-3; TRBD2 agrees at 14 bases. The trim removed 2 bases at V and 5 bases at J, leaving 6 bases unmatched. CDR1 and CDR2 from the germline V gene are MNHNY and SVGAGI (reference sequence). This CDR3 has 17 amino acids. The CDR3 here is CASSYTTSGGAKDTQYF. The CDR3 bases are TGTGCCAGCAGTTACACGACTAGCGGGGGGGCAAAAGATACGCAGTATTTT.

The chain links TRBV29-1 to TRBJ2-1; D not certain. The CDR3 length is 11 residues. V was shortened by 3 bases and J by 9 bases, with 9 bases between the two germline ends. Germline values: CDR1 SQVTM, CDR2 ANQGSEA. The CDR3 region has the DNA TGCAGCGTTGACACTACAAGTGAGCAGTTCTTC. Its translation is CSVDTTSEQFF.

J is TRBJ2-1 and V is TRBV15, with D possibly being TRBD2 (6 bases). V was trimmed by 0 bases and J by 0 bases, leaving 9 bases between them. The germline CDR1 and CDR2 sequences are LNHNV and YYDKDF (reference sequence). CDR3 length: 16 residues. CDR3 in amino acids: CATSRDRGGSYNEQFF. The CDR3 DNA sequence: TGTGCCACCAGCAGAGACCGGGGAGGCTCCTACAATGAGCAGTTCTTC.

Here the CDR3 reads CASSAEQYEQYF. The CDR3 DNA sequence: TGTGCCAGCAGTGCTGAACAGTACGAGCAGTACTTC. This chain connects TRBV2 to TRBJ2-7, with no clear D. The CDR3 consists of 12 residues. Per germline, CDR1 SNHLY and CDR2 FYNNEI. V was trimmed by 4 bases and J by 4 bases, leaving 8 bases between them. Looking up the rest from reference TRBV2 and TRBJ2-7 gives the full variable domain: EPEVTQTPSHQVTQMGQEVILRCVPISNHLYFYWYRQILGQKVEFLVSFYNNEISEKSEIFDDQFSVERPDGSNFTLKIRSTKLEDSAMYFCASSAEQYEQYFGPGTRLTVT.

This clonotype came up a few times. CDR3 nucleotides: TGTGCCACCAGTGATTCCGGGACAGGGGGCAATGAGCAGTTCTTC. This translates into CATSDSGTGGNEQFF. The chain joins TRBV24-1 to TRBJ2-1, with 11 bases identical to TRBD1. The V gene's germline CDR1 is KGHDR and CDR2 SFDVKD. The ends lost 2 bases at V and 6 bases at J; junction bases unmatched: 2. The CDR3 length is 15 residues.

This chain connects TRBV5-1 to TRBJ2-7, with 10 bases lining up with TRBD1. Unmatched junction bases numbered 7, after V lost 4 bases and J lost 3 bases. This CDR3 contains 15 residues. CDR1 SGHRS and CDR2 YFSETQ come from the germline V gene. The CDR3 protein is CASSPRTGGDYEQYF. The CDR3 region has the DNA TGCGCCAGCAGCCCCCGGACAGGGGGAGACTACGAGCAGTACTTC.

Turning to this clonotype: One base away lies a much larger clone, so this may be a sequencing read error. The V and J genes are TRBV5-1 and TRBJ2-4; D remains ambiguous. Trimming pared 2 bases from V and 0 bases from J, leaving 12 bases between. CDR1 is SGHRS, CDR2 YFSETQ, per germline. The CDR3 covers 16 residues. CDR3 in amino acids: CASSLTSPLAKNIQYF. Written as DNA, the CDR3 is TGCGCCAGCAGCTTAACGAGCCCTCTAGCCAAAAACATTCAGTACTTC. Complete variable domain (other parts from reference TRBV5-1 and TRBJ2-4): KAGVTQTPRYLIKTRGQQVTLSCSPISGHRSVSWYQQTPGQGLQFLFEYFSETQRNKGNFPGRFSGRQFSNSRSEMNVSTLELGDSALYLCASSLTSPLAKNIQYFGAGTRLSVL.

This clonotype was observed a few times. V gene TRBV7-2 combines with J gene TRBJ2-1; 11 bases are a match to TRBD2. V shed 2 bases and J 7 bases; nucleotides not matched to a gene: 1. The V gene's germline CDR1 is SGHTA and CDR2 FQGNSA. The CDR3 runs to 14 residues. CDR3 coding DNA: TGTGCCAGCAGCTTATCTAGCGGGAGGAATGAGCAGTTCTTC. Protein: CASSLSSGRNEQFF.

Concerning this clonotype: A much larger clone lies a single base off, so this may be a read error. The chain has TRBV12-3 or TRBV12-4 and TRBJ2-7, with TRBD2 identical over 7 bases. The CDR3 is 14 amino acids. CDR3 sequence (DNA): TGTGTCAGCACAGACGGGGGGATCTCCTACGAGCAGTACTTC. This codes for CVSTDGGISYEQYF.

This clonotype appeared a few times. The chain carries TRBV7-8 and TRBJ2-7; maybe TRBD2 (6 bases). CDR3 length: 15 residues. Germline lookup yields CDR1 SGHVS and CDR2 FQNEAQ. V lost 5 bases, J lost 4 bases, and 18 bases lay in between. CDR3 in DNA: TGTGCCAGCAGCCTAATCTCGGGAGAAGAATACGAGCAGTACTTC. Protein: CASSLISGEEYEQYF.

This clonotype was picked up many times. This chain links TRBV18 with TRBJ2-1; TRBD2 matches 12 bases. With V trimmed by 8 bases and J by 7 bases, 6 bases remained unmatched. CDR3 length: 14 residues. Germline V CDR1 and CDR2: KGHSH, LQKENI. CDR3 sequence: CASSPGLAGNEQFF. CDR3 in DNA: TGTGCCAGCAGTCCAGGACTAGCGGGGAATGAGCAGTTCTTC.

Many counts were recorded for this clonotype. V gene TRBV12-3 or TRBV12-4 combines with J gene TRBJ2-1; D remains unclear. The CDR3 sequence is 14 residues long. V shed 6 bases and J shed 2 bases, with 11 bases lying between them. CDR3 coding DNA: TGTGCCAGCAGCCTGACTCGCACCTACAATGAGCAGTTCTTC. It specifies CASSLTRTYNEQFF.

Of note for this clonotype: It may be a read error: a sequence one base away is much more abundant. The rearrangement joins TRBV20-1 to TRBJ2-7; D may be TRBD2 (5 bases). CDR1 and CDR2 (germline): DFQATT, SNEGSKA (reference sequence). Trimming took off 0 bases at V and 9 bases at J, with 15 bases between the two ends. CDR3 length: 13 residues. DNA for the CDR3: TGCAGTGCTAGAGATCATGTAACACGGGGGCAGTACTTC. This translates into CSARDHVTRGQYF.

Note on this clonotype: The junction does not match germline at one end; this may be a read error. This chain joins TRBV7-2 and TRBJ2-3; D is unclear. The V gene's germline CDR1 is SGHTA and CDR2 FQGNSA. The CDR3 length is 14 residues. The CDR3 DNA reads as TGTGCCAGCAGCTTTAGAACGGAGTCAGATGCGCAGTATTTT. This codes for CASSFRTESDAQYF.

V is TRBV28 and J is TRBJ1-6; D call uncertain. Germline CDR1 is MDHEN and CDR2 is SYDVKM. V lost 11 bases, J lost 7 bases, and 15 bases lay in between. The CDR3 is made up of 13 amino acids. The CDR3 loop is CAATEGGNSPLHF. In DNA, the CDR3 is TGTGCCGCCACGGAGGGTGGGAATTCACCCCTCCACTTT. Drawing the rest from reference TRBV28 and TRBJ1-6, the complete variable domain is DVKVTQSSRYLVKRTGEKVFLECVQDMDHENMFWYRQDPGLGLRLIYFSYDVKMKEKGDIPEGYSVSREKKERFSLILESASTNQTSMYLCAATEGGNSPLHFGNGTRLTVT.

This clonotype has just a few counts. The chain is built from TRBV11-1 and TRBJ1-1, with 8 positions matching TRBD1. Germline V gene data show CDR1 as SGHAT and CDR2 as FQDESV (reference sequence). The CDR3 is 15 amino acids. V gave up 4 bases and J gave up 1 base; unmatched junction bases: 5. CDR3 protein: CASSSYRGGNTEAFF. The CDR3 DNA sequence: TGTGCCAGCAGCTCGTACAGGGGGGGGAACACTGAAGCTTTCTTT.

This clonotype showed up just a few times. This chain joins TRBV27 and TRBJ1-5; D gene uncertain. The germline V gene has CDR1 MNHEY and CDR2 SMNVEV (reference sequence). This CDR3 spans 11 amino acids. With 8 bases removed from V and 7 bases from J, the gap between germline ends came to 9 bases. CDR3 bases: TGTGCCAGCCCCCGGTCGCAGCCCCAGCATTTT. Translation: CASPRSQPQHF.

This clonotype was counted a few times. V gene TRBV5-1 combines with J gene TRBJ2-1; tentative D call: TRBD1 (6 bases). The germline gives CDR1 SGHRS, CDR2 YFSETQ. V lost 0 bases to trimming and J lost 4 bases, with 11 bases between them. This CDR3 comprises 15 residues. The CDR3 DNA follows: TGCGCCAGCAGCTTGGGAGTGACAGGATACAATGAGCAGTTCTTC. It codes for CASSLGVTGYNEQFF.

This rearrangement joins TRBV7-9 to TRBJ1-2; D possibly corresponds to TRBD1 (6 bases). Germline loops: CDR1 SEHNR, CDR2 FQNEAQ (reference sequence). V lost 5 bases, J lost 5 bases, and 9 bases lay in between. The CDR3 consists of 12 residues. In DNA form, the CDR3 reads TGTGCCAGCAGCCGAGGACAGTATGGCTACACCTTC. Translated, it gives CASSRGQYGYTF. Variable domain in full (rest from reference TRBV7-9 and TRBJ1-2): DTGVSQNPRHKITKRGQNVTFRCDPISEHNRLYWYRQTLGQGPEFLTYFQNEAQLEKSRLLSDRFSAERPKGSFSTLEIQRTEQGDSAMYLCASSRGQYGYTFGSGTRLTVV.

The chain uses TRBV20-1 and TRBJ2-5; TRBD2 matches 7 bases. CDR1 and CDR2 (germline): DFQATT, SNEGSKA (reference sequence). The CDR3 loop spans 14 amino acids. Unmatched junction bases numbered 10, after V lost 5 bases and J lost 4 bases. The CDR3 sequence: CSAGPRTRGETQYF. The DNA of the CDR3 is TGCAGTGCTGGACCCCGGACTAGAGGAGAGACCCAGTACTTC.

In this sample, this clonotype turned up a few times. The chain is built from TRBV2 and TRBJ2-1; tentatively, D is TRBD2 (6 bases). The CDR3 length is 14 residues. The V and J ends lost 6 bases and 8 bases respectively, with 17 bases between them. Germline-derived CDR1 and CDR2 are SNHLY and FYNNEI. This CDR3 is CASRPTGSGYEQFF. CDR3 nucleotides: TGTGCCAGCAGGCCCACCGGTAGCGGTTATGAGCAGTTCTTC.

The chain has TRBV20-1 and TRBJ1-5; a weak D match, TRBD1 (6 bases). V was clipped by 6 bases and J by 6 bases, with 18 bases between them. The CDR3 length is 14 residues. Per germline, CDR1 DFQATT and CDR2 SNEGSKA (reference sequence). The CDR3 DNA reads TGCAGTGCACTCCTAACACAGGGACCTCAGCCCCAGCATTTT. Its protein is CSALLTQGPQPQHF.

CDR3 sequence reads: CASSQDLTEFNYGYTF. The CDR3 coding sequence is TGCGCCAGCAGCCAAGATCTGACAGAGTTTAACTATGGCTACACCTTC. The genes are TRBV4-3 and TRBJ1-2; D might be TRBD1 (5 bases). The ends were cut back, 0 bases at V and 1 base at J, with 12 bases in the middle. This CDR3 contains 16 residues. Germline loops: CDR1 LGHNA, CDR2 YSLEER.

This clonotype was found a few times. This chain connects TRBV20-1 to TRBJ1-2; possible D gene TRBD1, 6 bases. V shed 5 bases and J shed 4 bases, with 17 bases lying between them. Germline V CDR1 and CDR2: DFQATT, SNEGSKA (reference sequence). The CDR3 is 14 amino acids. CDR3 region: CSARRRGRPYGYTF. The CDR3 bases are TGCAGTGCTCGCCGGCGGGGGCGACCCTATGGCTACACCTTC.